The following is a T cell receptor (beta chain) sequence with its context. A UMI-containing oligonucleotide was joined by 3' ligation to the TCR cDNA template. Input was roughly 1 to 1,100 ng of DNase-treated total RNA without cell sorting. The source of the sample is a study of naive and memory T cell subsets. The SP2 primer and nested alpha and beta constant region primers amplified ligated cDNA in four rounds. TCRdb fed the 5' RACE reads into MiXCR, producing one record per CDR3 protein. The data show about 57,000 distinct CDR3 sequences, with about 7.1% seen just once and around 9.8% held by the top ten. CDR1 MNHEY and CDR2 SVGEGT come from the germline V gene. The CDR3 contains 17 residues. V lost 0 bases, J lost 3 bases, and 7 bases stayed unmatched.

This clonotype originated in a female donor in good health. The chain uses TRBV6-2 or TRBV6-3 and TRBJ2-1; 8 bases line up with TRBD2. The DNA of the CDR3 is TGTGCCAGCAGTTACTCACCCTTAGCGGGGATCTACAATGAGCAGTTCTTC. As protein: CASSYSPLAGIYNEQFF.